This record covers a single T cell receptor beta chain. Its recognized antigen is unknown. There are no base qualities to consult, and no much larger clone falls within one base. Libraries were built with 5' RACE. TCRdb names Illumina HiSeq 2000 as the instrument used. A universal primer binding site was introduced by template switching, and a unique molecular identifier was present in the final cDNA, enabling accurate counting of TCR cDNA molecules. First-strand cDNA for TCR alpha and beta chains was synthesized from specific primers in the conserved constant-segment region. To control for contamination, every cDNA library was double barcoded, receiving both a SMART-Mk sample barcode and Illumina barcodes. TruSeq adapter sequences along with Illumina sample barcodes were introduced in two successive PCR steps. TCR alpha and beta cDNA libraries were sequenced on the Illumina HiSeq platform with custom primers. From the authors' description of their analysis: MiGEC was used to process raw reads and extract unique molecular identifiers, and MiXCR was used to find CDR3 positions. For each individual, recombination models were inferred using an EM algorithm with the repgenHMM and IGoR tools. Shared clonotype analysis was performed with the tcR package in R, normalizing sharing by the product of cloneset sizes. Out-of-frame nonproductive sequences were analyzed to study raw recombination free of thymic and clonal selection effects. TCRdb reprocessed the public reads (quality trimming at Q25 with fastp, clone calling with MiXCR) and kept in-frame beta chains. A single entry per CDR3 protein holds the most common genes and DNA from its merged rows. These V and J calls are TCRdb output, not the study's own analysis. The sample table records 500,000 to 700,000 distinct CDR3 sequences; around 7.4% of these occur just once. 1.6% of the sample goes to the ten largest clones.

All donors were healthy Caucasians. Three pairs of female monozygotic twins, all aged roughly 18 to 29 years, were included in the twin cohort. The RNA used for TCR libraries was isolated from peripheral blood mononuclear cells. The entry originates in a study of identical twins listed by TCRdb under 2016. Context from the whole study: TCR alpha and beta repertoires from monozygotic twins, unrelated adults of various ages and cord blood were deep-sequenced to test whether fetal clonotypes persist. Replicate twin experiments were performed at different times using different library preparation protocols to rule out contamination.

Results the study describes overall, beyond this receptor: Fewer insertions were carried by abundant cord blood beta clonotypes, a similar but weaker trend appeared in young adult naive repertoires, and no such trend appeared in memory repertoires. Compared with coincidental sharing between unrelated individuals, an excess of low generation-probability sequences was observed among out-of-frame TCR alpha sequences shared between twins. Because the same donors could not be followed over many years, the conclusions depended on cross-sectional statistical analysis. In monozygotic twins, out-of-frame TCR alpha sharing was systematically underestimated by recombination models, although the models agreed with sharing between unrelated individuals. The excess sharing between twins in beta out-of-frame sequences was weaker because fewer shared sequences reduced the signal-to-noise ratio. Invariant T cells such as MAIT and iNKT could partly confound zero-insertion analyses, although diverse VJ usage argued against such confounding for most clonotypes.

The CDR3 spans 15 residues, from the cysteine through the phenylalanine. Only the CDR3 part of the read is kept: 45 bases, read in frame from the first base. CDR1 and CDR2 were assigned from the germline V gene as SGHAT and FQNNGV. Unmatched junction bases come to 8, with V trimmed by 5 bases and J by 5 bases. This sample was shared with a second study, whose subject was yellow fever vaccine responses in identical twins. The second study's paper adds: The T cell response to vaccination in identical twins was reported by the authors to appear partly convergent and partly personalized. In the study, vaccine-responding T cell clones were precisely tracked in identical twins.

This receptor chain uses TRBV11-2 and TRBJ2-5, and 10 junctional nucleotides match TRBD2. The TCR sequence derives from a woman aged 18-29 years in good health. The sequencing sample was made of PBMCs. The CDR3 region: CASSDRAGGRETQYF. The base sequence is TGTGCCAGCAGCGACCGAGCGGGAGGGAGGGAGACCCAGTACTTC.